The clone carrying this TCR beta chain was observed at least ten times. Its target is not known. The sample belongs to a study of T cells in Graves' hyperthyroidism and ophthalmopathy. Study-wide findings and caveats: In the analysis, a 13 V-J model separated ophthalmopathy from stable hyperthyroidism.

Amplified TCR beta CDR3 regions came from RNA transcripts. HTBI primers were the set used in a first-round RT-PCR of the TCR CDR3. A single record per CDR3 protein comes from TCRdb applying MiXCR to the multiplex PCR reads. The data contain 500,000 to 550,000 distinct CDR3 sequences, less than 25% of them singletons. The CDR3 has 14 residues. The germline V gene encodes CDR1 LNHNV and CDR2 YYDKDF (reference sequence). V lost 9 bases to trimming and J lost 4 bases, with 15 bases between them. The chain couples TRBV15 to TRBJ2-2, with D perhaps TRBD2 (5 bases). The TCR sequence derives from a young man with Graves' hyperthyroidism. Material for sequencing was blood. In DNA form, the CDR3 reads TGTGCCACGAGGGTCAAATCAGGCACCGGGGAGCTGTTTTTT. It yields the protein CATRVKSGTGELFF.